These 18 T cell receptor beta chains originate from one sample sequenced in a study of human T cells and chemical hapten exposure. Time point given: pre-sensitization, week 0. Treatment noted: therapeutic diphenylcyclopropenone sensitization with weekly scalp DPC. TCRdb analysed the RACE reads with MiXCR anew, one entry per CDR3 protein. The table lists roughly 38,000 distinct CDR3 sequences, 12% of them singletons. Specimen: whole blood, collected in connection with sensitization to the hapten diphenylcyclopropenone (DPC). The origin of the receptors is a woman aged 25 to 39 with alopecia areata. Some clones in this sample may be carry-over from other donors' samples.

A few counts support this clonotype. This sequence joins TRBV28 and TRBJ2-5; 7 bases are a match to TRBD2. Germline CDR1 and CDR2: MDHEN and SYDVKM. Trimming took 5 bases from V and 1 from J; bases not matched to a gene: 19. The CDR3 is 19 amino acids. CDR3 loop: CASSTPFLLVAGGQETQYF. DNA for the CDR3: TGTGCCAGCAGTACCCCTTTTCTTTTAGTAGCGGGCGGCCAAGAGACCCAGTACTTC.

J is TRBJ1-5 and V is TRBV19, with a weak D call TRBD1 (5 bases). V lost 6 bases and J lost 5, with 11 bases in between. This CDR3 is built from 13 residues. Per germline, CDR1 LNHDA and CDR2 SQIVND (reference sequence). This CDR3 reads CASRLLQDQPQHF. In nucleotides, the CDR3 is TGTGCCAGTAGGCTATTACAGGATCAGCCCCAGCATTTT.

This clonotype has only a few counts. The V and J genes are TRBV18 and TRBJ2-7; 8 positions match TRBD2. Germline CDR1 is KGHSH and CDR2 is LQKENI. The CDR3 runs to 13 residues. J lost 7 bases, V lost 3 bases, and 5 bases had no gene match. As DNA, the CDR3 is TGTGCCAGCTCACCGGGCGGGGGGACGGAGCAGTACTTC. Encoded protein: CASSPGGGTEQYF.

Only a few counts were recorded for this clonotype. The rearrangement uses TRBV20-1 and TRBJ2-2; perhaps TRBD1 as D (7 bases). The CDR3 is 15 residues long. Trimming took 3 bases from V and 4 from J, leaving 15 bases between them. Germline CDR1 is DFQATT and CDR2 is SNEGSKA (reference sequence). CDR3 nucleotide sequence: TGCAGTGCTAGCTCGGGGGCAGGGGGCACCGGGGAGCTGTTTTTT. Its translation: CSASSGAGGTGELFF.

In its sample, this clonotype was seen a few times. This rearrangement joins TRBV6-2 or TRBV6-3 to TRBJ1-1, with 10 bases matching TRBD1. CDR1 is MNHEY and CDR2 is SVGEGT in the germline V gene. This CDR3 is built from 15 residues. Trimming at V came to 6 bases and at J to 4 bases, leaving 8 bases not matched to a gene. CDR3 residues: CASRAPGQGFTEAFF. The CDR3 DNA follows: TGTGCCAGCAGGGCTCCGGGACAGGGGTTCACTGAAGCTTTCTTT.

There are many counts of this clonotype. The chain employs TRBV27 and TRBJ2-7, with D unclear. Germline CDR1 and CDR2: MNHEY and SMNVEV (reference sequence). V was clipped by 8 bases and J by 2 bases, with 4 bases between them. The CDR3 sequence is 10 residues long. This CDR3 reads CASGTYEQYF. Here the CDR3 DNA reads TGTGCCAGCGGAACCTACGAGCAGTACTTC.

Many counts were recorded for this clonotype. The J gene is TRBJ2-5, the V gene TRBV20-1; D gene ambiguous. Germline V gives CDR1 DFQATT, CDR2 SNEGSKA (reference sequence). The germline V and J ends were trimmed by 4 bases and 5 bases, with 11 bases remaining between them. This CDR3 has 12 amino acids. As DNA, the CDR3 is TGCAGTGCTATGGATTGGAAGGAGACCCAGTACTTC. The encoded protein is CSAMDWKETQYF.

This clonotype was found many times. V is TRBV18 and J is TRBJ2-1; 9 nucleotides agree with TRBD1. J lost 5 bases, V lost 3 bases, and 2 bases had no gene match. The CDR3 is made up of 14 amino acids. Germline V gene sequence: CDR1 KGHSH, CDR2 LQKENI. The CDR3, as DNA: TGTGCCAGCTCACCCAGGACAGGGGACAATGAGCAGTTCTTC. Its translation is CASSPRTGDNEQFF.

This chain uses TRBV29-1 with TRBJ2-3; 9 bases are shared with TRBD2. The V segment lost 6 bases and the J segment 4 bases; nucleotides outside the gene matches: 17. CDR3 length equals 17 residues. Germline CDR1 SQVTM, CDR2 ANQGSEA. CDR3 sequence: CSVRGSSGNSKSDTQYF. As DNA, the CDR3 is TGCAGCGTGAGGGGGTCTAGCGGGAACTCCAAGTCAGATACGCAGTATTTT.

The chain links TRBV9 to TRBJ2-3; D is unclear. V gave up 0 bases and J gave up 9 bases, with 14 bases separating them. Germline CDR1 is SGDLS and CDR2 is YYNGEE. This CDR3 spans 14 amino acids. CDR3 nucleotide sequence: TGTGCCAGCAGCGTAGAGTTAGAGCGTCGGACGCAGTATTTT. Amino acid sequence: CASSVELERRTQYF.

The chain uses TRBV21-1 and TRBJ2-7; the tabulated D call, TRBD1, remains unverified against the DNA. TRBV21-1 is marked as a pseudogene. The CDR3 has 15 residues. Here the CDR3 reads CASSKWAGQGIEQYF. In nucleotides, the CDR3 is TGTGCCAGCAGCAAGTGGGCGGGACAGGGGATCGAGCAGTACTTC.

In its sample, this clonotype was seen many times. The chain is built from TRBV29-1 and TRBJ2-5; D gene unclear. Germline values: CDR1 SQVTM, CDR2 ANQGSEA. The CDR3 contains 13 residues. V lost 1 base, J lost 3 bases, and 9 bases lay in between. The CDR3 sequence is CSVEGPGEETQYF. In DNA form, the CDR3 reads TGCAGCGTTGAAGGGCCAGGAGAAGAGACCCAGTACTTC.

This clonotype occurred a few times. The V and J genes are TRBV6-4 and TRBJ2-3; TRBD1 or TRBD2 may be the D gene (6 bases each). V lost 6 bases and J lost 0, with 13 bases in between. CDR1 is MRHNA, CDR2 SNTAGT, per germline. The CDR3 is 15 residues long. The CDR3 loop is CASSKGGTSTDTQYF. CDR3 in DNA: TGTGCCAGCAGCAAGGGGGGAACTAGCACAGATACGCAGTATTTT.

The genes are TRBV20-1 and TRBJ2-7; 9 nucleotides agree with TRBD1. This CDR3 spans 19 amino acids. Germline assignment: CDR1 DFQATT and CDR2 SNEGSKA (reference sequence). Unmatched junction bases numbered 15, after V lost 0 bases and J lost 0 bases. The CDR3: CSARDPFLRGQGSSYEQYF. CDR3 DNA sequence: TGCAGTGCTAGAGACCCCTTTTTGCGAGGACAGGGGAGCTCCTACGAGCAGTACTTC.

This chain joins TRBV6-2 or TRBV6-3 and TRBJ1-1; the D is unclear. Germline CDR1 MNHEY, CDR2 SVGEGT. Trimming shortened V by 2 bases and J by 5 bases, and 6 bases separated the two germline ends. This CDR3 has 12 amino acids. CDR3 coding DNA: TGTGCCAGCAGTTACGCGAGGACTGAAGCTTTCTTT. This encodes CASSYARTEAFF.

For the CDR3, the DNA is TGTGCCAGCAGTTACCCCGGATTGTTACATACGCAGTATTTT. Protein product: CASSYPGLLHTQYF. This sequence joins TRBV27 and TRBJ2-3; D gene uncertain. Trimming left V 4 bases short and J 7 bases short, with 15 bases between. The CDR3 sequence is 14 residues long. Germline CDR1 MNHEY, CDR2 SMNVEV (reference sequence).

This clonotype has at least ten counts. The chain employs TRBV11-3 and TRBJ2-1; the match to TRBD2 covers 10 bases. CDR3 size: 16 residues. In germline, CDR1 is SGHNT, CDR2 YENEEA. The ends lost 8 bases at V and 4 bases at J; junction bases unmatched: 11. CDR3 DNA sequence: TGTGCCAGCCAGTATTTCGGGACTAGCGAATACAATGAGCAGTTCTTC. Protein: CASQYFGTSEYNEQFF.

Only a few counts were recorded for this clonotype. The V gene is TRBV4-3, the J gene TRBJ2-7, with TRBD1 as a possible D gene (5 bases). CDR3 length: 14 residues. The V gene's germline CDR1 is LGHNA and CDR2 YSLEER. V lost 1 base to trimming and J lost 1 base, with 8 bases between them. Here the CDR3 DNA reads TGCGCCAGCAGCCAAGCTAGGGGTTCCTACGAGCAGTACTTC. Translated: CASSQARGSYEQYF.